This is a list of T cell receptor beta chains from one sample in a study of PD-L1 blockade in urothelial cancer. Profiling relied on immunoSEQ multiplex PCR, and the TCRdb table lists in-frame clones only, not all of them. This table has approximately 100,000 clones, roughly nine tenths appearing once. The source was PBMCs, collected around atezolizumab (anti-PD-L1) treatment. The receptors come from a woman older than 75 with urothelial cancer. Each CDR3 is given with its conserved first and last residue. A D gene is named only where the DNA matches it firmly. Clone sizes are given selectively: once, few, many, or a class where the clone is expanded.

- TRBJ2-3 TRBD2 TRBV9 TGTGCCAGCAGCGTGGGGACTACTAGCACAGATACGCAGTATTTT CASSVGTTSTDTQYF
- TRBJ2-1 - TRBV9 TGTGCCAGCAGCGTAAATGCGCGAAATGAGCAGTTCTTC CASSVNARNEQFF
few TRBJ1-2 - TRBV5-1 TGCGCCAGCAGGTTTGGCGGGACCCGAGGTGGCTACACCTTC CASRFGGTRGGYTF
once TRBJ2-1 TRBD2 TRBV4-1 TGCGCCAGCAGCCAAGGAAGCGGGAAATACAATGAGCAGTTCTTC CASSQGSGKYNEQFF
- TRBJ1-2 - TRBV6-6 TGTGCCAGCAGCACACCACAGACGACGGGCTACACCTTC CASSTPQTTGYTF
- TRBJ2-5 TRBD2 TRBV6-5 TGTGCCACCAGGACTAGCGGTCAAGAGACCCAGTACTTC CATRTSGQETQYF
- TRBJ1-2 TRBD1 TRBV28 TGTGCCAGCAGTGTGACCGGGACAGCAACTTCATATGGCTACACCTTC CASSVTGTATSYGYTF
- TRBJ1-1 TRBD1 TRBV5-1 TGCGCCAGCAGGCAACAGGGGGCTGGGAACACTGAAGCTTTCTTT CASRQQGAGNTEAFF
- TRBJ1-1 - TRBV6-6 TGTGCCAGCAGCCGGCGGGGGAACACTGAAGCTTTCTTT CASSRRGNTEAFF
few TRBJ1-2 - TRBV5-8 TGTGCCAGCAGCTCCGGCCTAGTCAGCGCTAACTATGGCTACACCTTC CASSSGLVSANYGYTF
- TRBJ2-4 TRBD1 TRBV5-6 TGTGCCAGCAGTGAACGGGACAGGGGAAGGGTTCAGTACTTC CASSERDRGRVQYF
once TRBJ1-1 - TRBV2 TGTGCCAGCTGCACGGACACTGAAGCTTTCTTT CASCTDTEAFF
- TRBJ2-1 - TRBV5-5 TGTGCCAGCAGGCAAGGAACTAGCCCCAATGAGCAGTTCTTC CASRQGTSPNEQFF
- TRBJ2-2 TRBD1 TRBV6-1 TGTGCCAGCAGTTCAAACAGGGGGAGCCTCGGGGAGCTGTTTTTT CASSSNRGSLGELFF
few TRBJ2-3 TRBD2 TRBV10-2 TGCGCCAGCACCCGCGTCAGGCGGGGGAGCACAGATACGCAGTATTTT CASTRVRRGSTDTQYF
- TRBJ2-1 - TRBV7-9 TGTGCCAGCAGCTTAACAGGGGAGCAGTTCTTC CASSLTGEQFF
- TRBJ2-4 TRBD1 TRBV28 TGTGCCAGCAGTCTACTACGAAGGACAGGGTCCGTCAAAAACATTCAGTACTTC CASSLLRRTGSVKNIQYF
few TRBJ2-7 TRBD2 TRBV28 TGTGCCAGCAGTCCGGGGGGGGCTGAAGGCGAGCAGTACTTC CASSPGGAEGEQYF
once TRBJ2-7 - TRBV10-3 TGTGCCATCAGTGAGGGCGGGGCGGATTTATACGAGCAGTACTTC CAISEGGADLYEQYF
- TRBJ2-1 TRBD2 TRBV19 TGTGCTGGGACTAGCGGGAGGCAGGATGAGCAGTTCTTC CAGTSGRQDEQFF
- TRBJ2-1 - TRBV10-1 TGCGCCAGCAGTGAGGTCGGGAATCTGTACAGTGAGCAGTTCTTC CASSEVGNLYSEQFF
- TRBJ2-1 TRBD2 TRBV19 TGTGCCAGTAGTATAGACTTGAAAGGGACTAGCGAGGTCTTC CASSIDLKGTSEVF
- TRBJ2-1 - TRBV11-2 TGTGCCAGCAGCTTAGATCAGGGACTGTCGAGCGGGTACTCCTACAATGAGCAGTTCTTC CASSLDQGLSSGYSYNEQFF
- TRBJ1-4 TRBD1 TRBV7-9 TGTGCCAGCAGCGACTCCGGGACAGGAAAACTGTTTTTT CASSDSGTGKLFF
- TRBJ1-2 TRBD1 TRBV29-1 TGCAGCGTTCTCGGCAGGGGACAGGACTATGGCTACACCTTC CSVLGRGQDYGYTF
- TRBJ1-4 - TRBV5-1 TGCGCCAGCAGCTTGGGAAGGGGTGAAAAACTGTTTTTT CASSLGRGEKLFF
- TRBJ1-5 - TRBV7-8 TGTGCCAGCAGCATGAGGAGCAATCAGCCCCAGCATTTT CASSMRSNQPQHF
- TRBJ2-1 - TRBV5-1 TGCGCCAGCAGCTTGTCAGGGATCAATGAGCAGTTCTTC CASSLSGINEQFF
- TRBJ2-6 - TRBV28 TGTGCCAGCAGTTTACACCAACTTAACTCTGGGGCCAACGTCCTGACTTTC CASSLHQLNSGANVLTF
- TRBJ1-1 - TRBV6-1 TGTGCCAGCAGTGAAGTATGGCAGTTCATGAACACTGAAGCTTTCTTT CASSEVWQFMNTEAFF
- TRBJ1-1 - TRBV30 TGTGCCTGGAGTCCCGTGGGGAGGGTGGCTGAAGCTTTCTTT CAWSPVGRVAEAFF
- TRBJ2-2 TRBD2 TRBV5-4 TGTGCCAGCAGCTTGGGGCCTGGGGCGGGAGGAATCACCGGGGAGCTGTTTTTT CASSLGPGAGGITGELFF
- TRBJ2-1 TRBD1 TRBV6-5 TGTGCCAGCAGTTACCGACCCATACAGGGGAATGAGCAGTTCTTC CASSYRPIQGNEQFF
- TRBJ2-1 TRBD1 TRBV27 TGTGCCAGCAGTAACGGACAGGCGAACAATGAGCAGTTCTTC CASSNGQANNEQFF
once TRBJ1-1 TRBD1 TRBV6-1 TGTGCCAGCAGTGGGTCCGGGACAGTAAACACTGAAGCTTTCTTT CASSGSGTVNTEAFF
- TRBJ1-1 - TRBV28 TGTGCCAGCAGTTTACACTCGACACTGAACACTGAAGCTTTCTTT CASSLHSTLNTEAFF
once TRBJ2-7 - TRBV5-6 TGTGCCAGCAGCGACAGGACCTCCTACGAGCAGTACTTC CASSDRTSYEQYF
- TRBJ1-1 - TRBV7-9 TGTGCCAGCAGCTCGTTAGGACTCCCGGGCGAAGCTTTCTTT CASSSLGLPGEAFF
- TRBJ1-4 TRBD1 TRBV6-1 TGTGCCAGCATTGAACAGGGGGCGCCTAATGAAAAACTGTTTTTT CASIEQGAPNEKLFF
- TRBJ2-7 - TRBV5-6 TGTGCCAGCAGCCCCAGGGGTATTCACGAGCAGTACTTC CASSPRGIHEQYF
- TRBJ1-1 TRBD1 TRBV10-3 TGTGCCACCCAGGACAGGGGGTTCATGAACACTGAAGCTTTCTTT CATQDRGFMNTEAFF
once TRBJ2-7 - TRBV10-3 TGTGCCACCCAGGGGTTATCCTACGAGCAGTACTTC CATQGLSYEQYF
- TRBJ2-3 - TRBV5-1 TGCGCCAGCAGCACCGGGACTCACAGCACAGATACGCAGTATTTT CASSTGTHSTDTQYF
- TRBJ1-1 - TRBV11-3 TGTGCCAGCAGCCGTACCAACCCGGGGGGATTGAACACTGAAGCTTTCTTT CASSRTNPGGLNTEAFF
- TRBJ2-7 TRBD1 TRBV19 TGTGCCAGTAGTATAGAGAGGGGGCCGGGGGAGCAGTACTTC CASSIERGPGEQYF
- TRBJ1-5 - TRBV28 TGTGCCAGCACCGAGAGTGCAGGGAATCAGCCCCAGCATTTT CASTESAGNQPQHF
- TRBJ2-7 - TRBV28 TGTGCCAGCAGTTTTGGTCTGGGCCCCAACGAGCAGTACTTC CASSFGLGPNEQYF